The rows below give T cell receptor beta chains drawn from one sample of a study of blood T cells in healthy people across ages. TCRdb used MiXCR to reprocess the 5' RACE reads, holding one entry per CDR3 protein. The table records roughly 680,000 distinct CDR3 sequences, 52% of them present only once. Sequenced material: blood. These receptors were collected from an elderly woman in good health. CDR3s include the opening cysteine and the closing phenylalanine or tryptophan. Clone size is stated in some rows and not others, as once, few, many or a class when expanded.

v_gene	abundance	j_gene	CDR3aa
TRBV12-3/TRBV12-4	NA	TRBJ2-5	CASNTDKQETQYF
TRBV7-3	few	TRBJ2-5	CASSQSSGALETQYF
TRBV6-6	NA	TRBJ2-1	CASRRDQETQFF
TRBV10-3	NA	NA	CAISGQGNKETQYF
TRBV27	NA	TRBJ2-7	CASPSGVEYYEQYF
TRBV21-1	few	TRBJ1-5	CPAAPETNQPQHF
TRBV12-3/TRBV12-4	many	TRBJ1-6	CASSFRQGSPLHF
TRBV29-1	NA	TRBJ2-7	CSVEGTGQSSYEQYF
TRBV28	NA	TRBJ2-7	CASSGRSRTGGSYEQYF
TRBV12-3/TRBV12-4	many	TRBJ2-5	CASSRDRQTQYF
TRBV12-1	NA	NA	CASTDEGPNEQYF
TRBV6-5	many	TRBJ1-4	CASSYSGQSIEKLFF
TRBV4-1	NA	TRBJ2-1	CASSQVDLLVFGEQFF
TRBV15	many	TRBJ2-5	CATSRAQETQYF
TRBV12-3/TRBV12-4	many	TRBJ2-1	CASSLGTSGLEQFF
TRBV12-3/TRBV12-4	NA	TRBJ1-2	CASSVQQGSGYTF
TRBV10-3	NA	TRBJ2-1	CAISASGLAGKSSYNEQFF
TRBV12-3/TRBV12-4	many	TRBJ2-5	CASSTLGETQYF
TRBV2	NA	TRBJ2-3	CASPAGGKRLPSTDTQYF
TRBV5-6	NA	TRBJ2-7	CASSEPLGASYEQYF
TRBV6-2/TRBV6-3	many	TRBJ2-7	CASTKGGTVREQYF
TRBV25-1	few	TRBJ2-3	CASSERGTDTQYF
TRBV7-9	NA	NA	CASSSQPGRGSEQYF
TRBV7-2	NA	TRBJ2-1	CASSLGTSGGPTRLFF